A single sample is the source of the 3 T cell receptor beta chains below, sequenced in a study of cytomegalovirus exposure and HLA in healthy donors. The study ran its PCR with 60 Vbeta and 13 Jbeta primers. Using immunoSEQ multiplex PCR, the repertoire was profiled, and TCRdb retains in-frame clones only, with some absent. The sample yields approximately 35,000 clones, over 60% seen once. Material for sequencing was PBMCs. These receptors came from a man in his forties or fifties in good health and CMV-seropositive.

This clone was seen only once. This chain uses TRBV7-9 with TRBJ1-6; D perhaps matches TRBD1 (5 bases). The CDR3 is 15 residues long. Germline V gene data show CDR1 as SEHNR and CDR2 as FQNEAQ (reference sequence). V lost 9 bases and J lost 6, with 18 bases in between. CDR3 protein: CASEEKGGTNSPLHF. In DNA, the CDR3 is TGTGCCAGTGAGGAGAAAGGAGGGACTAATTCACCCCTCCACTTT.

The chain combines TRBV27 with TRBJ1-6, with 7 bases that match TRBD1. J gave up 6 bases and V 5 bases, and 10 bases lay outside the gene matches. The CDR3 loop spans 16 amino acids. The V gene's germline CDR1 is MNHEY and CDR2 SMNVEV (reference sequence). The CDR3 coding sequence is TGTGCCAGCAGTGCCATCGACAGGGTCCGTAATTCACCCCTCCACTTT. Translation: CASSAIDRVRNSPLHF.

The CDR3 reads CASLTGGLGTDTQYF. In nucleotides, the CDR3 is TGTGCCAGCCTCACGGGGGGGCTCGGCACAGATACGCAGTATTTT. The chain combines TRBV6-1 with TRBJ2-3; TRBD2 agrees at 8 bases. The CDR3 has 15 residues. CDR1 and CDR2 from the germline V gene are MNHNS and SASEGT. V shed 8 bases and J 1 base; nucleotides not matched to a gene: 8.